This T cell receptor beta chain was sequenced during a study of patients and donors after allogeneic stem cell transplantation. A few counts support this clonotype. One entry per CDR3 protein results from TCRdb running MiXCR on the RT-PCR reads. This table has tens of thousands of distinct CDR3 sequences, 4% to 5% appearing once. The CDR3 covers 13 residues. Trimming removed 8 bases from V and 8 bases from J, with 13 bases in between. The J gene is TRBJ1-6, the V gene TRBV23-1; no clear D gene. TRBV23-1 is given ORF status, its function remaining uncertain. Material: blood, either unsorted or a sorted T cell fraction (not recorded which). The TCR sequence derives from a human donor who was either an allogeneic HSCT recipient or a stem cell or donor lymphocyte infusion donor (not recorded which). It is not recorded whose cells these are; they may come from a transplant donor. In nucleotides, the CDR3 is TGCGCCAGCGTTTGGAGGGCCTATTCACCCCTCCACTTT. Residues: CASVWRAYSPLHF.